This T cell receptor (beta chain) came from a study of cytomegalovirus exposure and HLA in healthy donors. The PCR ran on 60 Vbeta and 13 Jbeta primers. The assay was immunoSEQ multiplex PCR, and TCRdb's table has in-frame clones only and misses some. This table holds a few hundred thousand clones, around 81% found once. The CDR3 spans 17 residues. Trimming took 0 bases from V and 5 from J; bases not matched to a gene: 4. The germline CDR1 and CDR2 sequences are SGHTA and FQGNSA. The chain combines TRBV7-2 with TRBJ2-1, with TRBD2 identical over 13 bases. This TCR was sampled from a woman in her fifties or sixties in good health and CMV-seropositive. The source material was PBMCs. CDR3 amino acids: CASSLAGTSGTDNEQFF. The CDR3, as DNA: TGTGCCAGCAGCTTAGCGGGGACTAGCGGGACGGACAATGAGCAGTTCTTC.